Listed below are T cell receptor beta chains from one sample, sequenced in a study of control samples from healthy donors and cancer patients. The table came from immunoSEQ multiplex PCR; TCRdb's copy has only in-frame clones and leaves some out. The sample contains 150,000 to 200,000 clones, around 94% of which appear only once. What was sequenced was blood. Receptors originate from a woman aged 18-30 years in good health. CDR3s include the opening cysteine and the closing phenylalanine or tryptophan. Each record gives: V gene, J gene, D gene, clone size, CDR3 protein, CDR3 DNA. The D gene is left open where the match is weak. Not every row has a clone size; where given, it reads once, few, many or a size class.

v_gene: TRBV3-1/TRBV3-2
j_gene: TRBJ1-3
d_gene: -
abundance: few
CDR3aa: CASSNFGSSGNTIYF
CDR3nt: TGTGCCAGCAGCAACTTTGGGAGCTCTGGAAACACCATATATTTT

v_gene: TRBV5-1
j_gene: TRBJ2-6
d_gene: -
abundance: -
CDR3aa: CASSSGHNSGANVLTF
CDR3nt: TGCGCCAGCAGCTCGGGACACAACTCTGGGGCCAACGTCCTGACTTTC

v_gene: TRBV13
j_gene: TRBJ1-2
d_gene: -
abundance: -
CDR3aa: CASSPETAVPNYGYTF
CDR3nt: TGTGCCAGCAGCCCGGAGACAGCCGTCCCTAACTATGGCTACACCTTC

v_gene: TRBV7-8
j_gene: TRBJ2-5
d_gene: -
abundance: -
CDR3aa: CASSLKETQYF
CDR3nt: TGTGCCAGCAGCTTAAAAGAGACCCAGTACTTC

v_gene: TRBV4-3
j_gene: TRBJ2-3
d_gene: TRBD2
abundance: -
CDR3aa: CASSSRTSGSTSTDTQYF
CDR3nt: TGCGCCAGCAGCAGTAGGACTAGCGGGAGTACTAGCACAGATACGCAGTATTTT

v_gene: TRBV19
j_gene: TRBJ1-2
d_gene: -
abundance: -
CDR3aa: CASSIRDSPYYGYTF
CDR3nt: TGTGCCAGTAGTATCCGGGACTCCCCATACTATGGCTACACCTTC

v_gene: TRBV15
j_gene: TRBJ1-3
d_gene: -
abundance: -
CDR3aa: CATSRDLGRGNTIYF
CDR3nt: TGTGCCACCAGCAGAGATTTGGGGAGGGGAAACACCATATATTTT

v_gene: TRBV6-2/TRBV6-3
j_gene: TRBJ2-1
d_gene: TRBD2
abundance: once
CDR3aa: CASSIAGSYNEQFF
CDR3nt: TGTGCCAGCAGTATAGCGGGTTCCTACAATGAGCAGTTCTTC

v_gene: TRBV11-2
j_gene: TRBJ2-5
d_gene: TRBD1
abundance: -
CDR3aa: CASSTSGTAQETQYF
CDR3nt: TGTGCCAGCAGCACTTCCGGGACAGCCCAAGAGACCCAGTACTTC

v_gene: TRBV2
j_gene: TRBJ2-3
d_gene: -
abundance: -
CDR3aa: CASRVNGVTDTQYF
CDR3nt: TGTGCCAGCAGGGTCAACGGAGTCACAGATACGCAGTATTTT

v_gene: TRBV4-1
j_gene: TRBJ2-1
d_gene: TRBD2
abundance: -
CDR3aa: CASSQGSGRSYEQFF
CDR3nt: TGCGCCAGCAGCCAAGGTAGCGGGAGGTCATATGAGCAGTTCTTC

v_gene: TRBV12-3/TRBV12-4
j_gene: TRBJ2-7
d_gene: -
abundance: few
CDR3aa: CASSKSYEQYF
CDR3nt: TGTGCCAGCAGCAAGTCCTACGAGCAGTACTTC

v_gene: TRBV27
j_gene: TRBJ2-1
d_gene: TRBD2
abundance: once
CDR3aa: CASSSGLAGGIEQFF
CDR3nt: TGTGCCAGCAGTTCGGGACTAGCGGGAGGAATCGAGCAGTTCTTC

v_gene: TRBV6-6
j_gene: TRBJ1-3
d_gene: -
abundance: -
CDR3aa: CASSSWGPPGNTIYF
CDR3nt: TGTGCCAGCAGTTCCTGGGGTCCCCCTGGAAACACCATATATTTT

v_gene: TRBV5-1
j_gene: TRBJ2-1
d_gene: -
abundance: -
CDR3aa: CASSSPGQGGRDEQFF
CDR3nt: TGCGCCAGCAGCTCCCCGGGGCAGGGGGGCAGGGATGAGCAGTTCTTC

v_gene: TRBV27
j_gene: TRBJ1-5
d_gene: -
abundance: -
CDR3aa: CASSSSQGGNQPQHF
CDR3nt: TGTGCCAGCAGTTCATCACAGGGAGGAAATCAGCCCCAGCATTTT

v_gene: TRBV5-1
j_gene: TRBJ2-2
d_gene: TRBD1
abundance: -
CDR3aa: CASSLVRDRYSTGELFF
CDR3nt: TGCGCCAGCAGCTTGGTCCGGGACAGATATTCCACCGGGGAGCTGTTTTTT

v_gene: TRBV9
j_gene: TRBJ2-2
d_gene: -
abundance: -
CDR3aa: CASSGPQGTELFF
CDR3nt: TGTGCCAGCAGCGGACCACAGGGAACGGAGCTGTTTTTT

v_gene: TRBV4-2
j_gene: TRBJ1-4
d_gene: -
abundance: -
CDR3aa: CASSHDPGQGEKLFF
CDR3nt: TGTGCCAGCAGCCATGATCCGGGACAAGGTGAAAAACTGTTTTTT

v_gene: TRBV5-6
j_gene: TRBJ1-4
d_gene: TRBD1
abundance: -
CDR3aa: CASCTAGGIEKLFF
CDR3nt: TGTGCCAGCTGCACAGCAGGGGGTATTGAAAAACTGTTTTTT

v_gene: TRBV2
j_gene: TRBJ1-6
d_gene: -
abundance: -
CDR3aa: CASSGTANSPLHF
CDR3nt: TGTGCCAGCAGTGGGACAGCTAATTCACCCCTCCACTTT

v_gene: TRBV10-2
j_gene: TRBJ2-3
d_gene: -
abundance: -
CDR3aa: CASSDGGGATDTQYF
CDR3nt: TGCGCCAGCAGTGACGGCGGGGGCGCAACAGATACGCAGTATTTT

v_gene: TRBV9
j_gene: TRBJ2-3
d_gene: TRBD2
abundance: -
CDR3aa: CASSVLAGGPGDTQYF
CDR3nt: TGTGCCAGCAGCGTACTAGCGGGAGGGCCGGGAGATACGCAGTATTTT

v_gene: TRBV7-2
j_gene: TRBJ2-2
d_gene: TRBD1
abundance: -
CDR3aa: CASSPQEGQGGNTGELFF
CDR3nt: TGTGCCAGCAGCCCCCAAGAAGGACAGGGCGGGAACACCGGGGAGCTGTTTTTT

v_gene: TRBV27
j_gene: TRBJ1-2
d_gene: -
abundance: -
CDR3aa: CATWAHFGGYTF
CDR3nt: TGTGCCACATGGGCGCATTTTGGAGGCTACACCTTC

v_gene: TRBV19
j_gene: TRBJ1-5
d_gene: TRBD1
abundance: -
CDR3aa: CASRLTGAGQPQHF
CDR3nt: TGTGCCAGTAGACTTACAGGGGCGGGTCAGCCCCAGCATTTT

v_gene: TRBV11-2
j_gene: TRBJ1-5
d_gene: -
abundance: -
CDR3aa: CASSLSPWDNQPQHF
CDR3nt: TGTGCCAGCAGCTTATCGCCCTGGGACAATCAGCCCCAGCATTTT

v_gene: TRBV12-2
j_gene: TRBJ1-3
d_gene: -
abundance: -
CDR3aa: CASRLIRNTIYF
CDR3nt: TGTGCAAGTCGTTTAATTCGGAACACCATATATTTT

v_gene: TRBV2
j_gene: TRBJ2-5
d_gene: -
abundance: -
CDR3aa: CASSPGRETQYF
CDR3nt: TGTGCCAGCAGTCCAGGGAGAGAGACCCAGTACTTC

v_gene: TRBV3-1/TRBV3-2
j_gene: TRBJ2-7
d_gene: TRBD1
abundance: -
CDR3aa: CASSPGQAFYEQYF
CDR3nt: TGTGCCAGCAGCCCGGGACAGGCTTTCTACGAGCAGTACTTC

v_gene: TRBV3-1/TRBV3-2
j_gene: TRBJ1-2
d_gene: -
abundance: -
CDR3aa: CASSQVARHHGYTF
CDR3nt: TGTGCCAGCAGCCAAGTTGCCCGACACCATGGCTACACCTTC

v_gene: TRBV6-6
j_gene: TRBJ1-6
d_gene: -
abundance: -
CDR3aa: CASSYSEGGGSPLHF
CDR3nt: TGTGCCAGCAGTTACTCGGAAGGGGGGGGTTCACCCCTCCACTTT

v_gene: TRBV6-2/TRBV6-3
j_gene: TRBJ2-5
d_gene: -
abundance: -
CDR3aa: CASSLVGETQYF
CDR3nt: TGTGCCAGCAGTCTGGTGGGTGAGACCCAGTACTTC

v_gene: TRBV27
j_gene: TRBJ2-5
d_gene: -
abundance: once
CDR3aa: CASTRGRGETQYF
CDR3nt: TGTGCCAGCACAAGGGGGAGGGGAGAGACCCAGTACTTC

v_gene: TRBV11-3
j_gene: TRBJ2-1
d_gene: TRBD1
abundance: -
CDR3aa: CASSLHGQGAVEQFF
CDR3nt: TGTGCCAGCAGCTTACACGGACAGGGGGCAGTTGAGCAGTTCTTC

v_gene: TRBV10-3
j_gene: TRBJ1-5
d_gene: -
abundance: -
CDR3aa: CAISDFTGQPQHF
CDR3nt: TGTGCCATCAGTGATTTTACAGGGCAGCCCCAGCATTTT